Shown below are 21 T cell receptor beta chains from a single sample sequenced in a study of radiation and T cells in renal cell carcinoma. The data were produced by immunoSEQ multiplex PCR, yet TCRdb's version contains in-frame clones alone and is incomplete. The sample shows about 90,000 clones, 65% to 90% of them seen only once. Time point meaning: blood 4 weeks post-SBRT, at nephrectomy. Regarding treatment: 15 Gy SBRT to primary tumor, nephrectomy 4 weeks later. The sequencing used blood, collected from a patient whose treatment included radiotherapy and nephrectomy. The receptors shown here come from a man in his sixties with renal cell carcinoma.

The chain carries TRBV6-4 and TRBJ2-5, with 12 bases that match TRBD2. The V and J ends lost 7 bases and 0 bases, in that order; junction bases with no gene match: 18. The CDR3 has 20 residues. CDR1 and CDR2 (germline): MRHNA, SNTAGT. CDR3 bases: TGTGCCAGCAACCCCAAACCCCTAGCGGGAGGGCCCGAGTACCAAGAGACCCAGTACTTC. Encoded protein: CASNPKPLAGGPEYQETQYF.

The chain employs TRBV7-2 and TRBJ2-1; TRBD2 matches at 9 bases. The V gene end was trimmed by 0 bases and the J gene end by 9 bases; junction bases not matched to a gene: 3. Germline V CDR1 and CDR2: SGHTA, FQGNSA. The CDR3 has 14 amino acids. The CDR3, as DNA: TGTGCCAGCAGCTTAGCAACGACTAGCGGTGAGCAGTTCTTC. This sequence encodes CASSLATTSGEQFF.

The chain combines TRBV28 with TRBJ1-2; D remains ambiguous. CDR3 length equals 11 residues. V was shortened by 2 bases and J by 9 bases, with 7 bases between the two germline ends. The V gene's germline CDR1 is MDHEN and CDR2 SYDVKM. The CDR3 region is CASSLQVSYTF. CDR3 coding DNA: TGTGCCAGCAGTTTACAAGTTAGCTACACCTTC.

This chain uses TRBV7-9 with TRBJ1-5, with a weak D call TRBD1 (5 bases). This CDR3 has 14 amino acids. Trimming removed 3 bases at V and 1 base at J, with 7 bases between. Germline V gene lookup returns CDR1 SEHNR and CDR2 FQNEAQ (reference sequence). The CDR3 spells CASSLQGSNQPQHF. The CDR3 nucleotides are TGTGCCAGCAGCTTGCAGGGAAGCAATCAGCCCCAGCATTTT.

The chain couples TRBV6-5 to TRBJ2-5; D ambiguous. Per the germline V gene, CDR1 is MNHEY and CDR2 is SVGAGI. V lost 4 bases, J lost 5 bases, and 14 bases lay in between. The CDR3 consists of 14 residues. As DNA, the CDR3 is TGTGCCAGCAGTTCCGCAATGGTCCGGGAGACCCAGTACTTC. Translating gives CASSSAMVRETQYF.

The rearrangement uses TRBV29-1 and TRBJ1-2; D may be TRBD1 (5 bases). The CDR3 is 13 residues long. V was shortened by 0 bases and J by 5 bases, with 10 bases between the two germline ends. Germline V gene data show CDR1 as SQVTM and CDR2 as ANQGSEA. CDR3 residues: CSVEDLEGYGYTF. The CDR3 nucleotides read TGCAGCGTTGAAGATCTCGAGGGGTATGGCTACACCTTC. Full variable domain (rest looked up from reference TRBV29-1 and TRBJ1-2): SAVISQKPSRDICQRGTSLTIQCQVDSQVTMMFWYRQQPGQSLTLIATANQGSEATYESGFVIDKFPISRPNLTFSTLTVSNMSPEDSSIYLCSVEDLEGYGYTFGSGTRLTVV.

The rearrangement links TRBV9 to TRBJ1-3, with TRBD1 as a possible D gene (5 bases). The CDR3 loop spans 16 amino acids. V shed 1 base and J shed 4 bases, with 15 bases lying between them. The germline V gene encodes CDR1 SGDLS and CDR2 YYNGEE. Here the CDR3 DNA reads TGTGCCAGCAGCGTACGTGAGGGGAGATCAGGAAACACCATATATTTT. It codes for CASSVREGRSGNTIYF.

The chain carries TRBV27 and TRBJ2-7, with D perhaps being TRBD1 or TRBD2 (6 bases each). Per germline, CDR1 MNHEY and CDR2 SMNVEV (reference sequence). The V end lost 3 bases, the J end lost 0 bases, and 12 bases lay between the germline ends. The CDR3 extends over 15 amino acids. In DNA form, the CDR3 reads TGTGCCAGCAGTTTTGGGGGGCCCAGCTCCTACGAGCAGTACTTC. Translation gives CASSFGGPSSYEQYF.

The chain uses TRBV5-1 and TRBJ2-5; possible D gene TRBD1, 6 bases. The germline V gene has CDR1 SGHRS and CDR2 YFSETQ. The CDR3 is 17 residues long. V was cut by 5 bases and J by 2 bases, with 22 bases left in between. The CDR3 nucleotides are TGCGCCAGCAGGTTTACCCTACTGGGGGCAGGACAAGAGACCCAGTACTTC. It yields the protein CASRFTLLGAGQETQYF.

This sequence joins TRBV19 and TRBJ1-4; D unresolved. V lost 6 bases, J lost 3 bases, and 8 bases lay in between. The germline V gene has CDR1 LNHDA and CDR2 SQIVND (reference sequence). CDR3 length: 13 amino acids. As DNA, the CDR3 is TGTGCCAGTAGGAAGGAGTCTAATGAAAAACTGTTTTTT. Its protein product is CASRKESNEKLFF.

This sequence joins TRBV15 and TRBJ2-7; D gene uncertain. Germline V gene data show CDR1 as LNHNV and CDR2 as YYDKDF (reference sequence). Trimming cost V 2 bases and J 2 bases, with 13 bases left between them. The CDR3 extends over 15 amino acids. The CDR3 is CATSRPDQWAYEQYF. The CDR3 DNA is TGTGCCACCAGCAGACCAGACCAGTGGGCCTACGAGCAGTACTTC.

By share, this clone ranks as medium-sized. V usage is TRBV5-1 and J usage is TRBJ1-4; 8 bases are a match to TRBD1. Germline assignment: CDR1 SGHRS and CDR2 YFSETQ. After removal of 3 bases from V and 7 bases from J, the junction contained 11 bases not matched to a gene. This CDR3 comprises 16 residues. The CDR3 region is CASSWEQGAAVEKLFF. CDR3 coding DNA: TGCGCCAGCAGCTGGGAGCAGGGGGCGGCTGTTGAAAAACTGTTTTTT.

The chain has TRBV18 and TRBJ2-2; TRBD1 matches at 8 bases. V lost 4 bases and J lost 1; bases outside the gene matches: 5. In germline, CDR1 is KGHSH, CDR2 LQKENI. The CDR3 sequence is 16 residues long. CDR3 in amino acids: CASSRAGTGNTGELFF. The CDR3 DNA follows: TGTGCCAGCTCACGCGCCGGGACAGGGAACACCGGGGAGCTGTTTTTT.

This clone came up once. The genes are TRBV4-3 and TRBJ2-1, with 12 bases matching TRBD2. The CDR3 consists of 15 residues. Germline V gene data show CDR1 as LGHNA and CDR2 as YSLEER. V lost 3 bases to trimming and J lost 8 bases; unmatched junction nucleotides: 5. CDR3 region: CASSQRLAGVYEQFF. The CDR3 region has the DNA TGCGCCAGCAGCCAGCGACTAGCGGGAGTGTATGAGCAGTTCTTC.

This CDR3 reads CASSFSGDQPQHF. The CDR3 DNA reads as TGTGCCAGCAGTTTCTCCGGAGATCAGCCCCAGCATTTT. The chain couples TRBV27 to TRBJ1-5; D is ambiguous. The CDR3 runs 13 residues. Trimming shortened V by 3 bases and J by 5 bases, and 8 bases separated the two germline ends. Germline values: CDR1 MNHEY, CDR2 SMNVEV (reference sequence).

This clone was found a few times. The chain couples TRBV5-4 to TRBJ2-7; 8 bases map to TRBD2. The V gene end was trimmed by 4 bases and the J gene end by 7 bases; junction bases not matched to a gene: 13. CDR1 and CDR2 (germline): SGHNT, YYREEE (reference sequence). There are 15 residues in the CDR3. CDR3 coding DNA: TGTGCCAGCAGCCCGGGACTAGGGGGAGCGGGGGAGCAGTACTTC. This translates into CASSPGLGGAGEQYF.

The chain combines TRBV12-5 with TRBJ2-1; 8 bases agree with TRBD1. Trimming removed 6 bases from V and 9 bases from J; junction bases left unmatched: 13. Germline V gene data show CDR1 as LGHNT and CDR2 as FRNRAP. The CDR3 covers 15 residues. The CDR3 bases are TGTGCTAGTGGCATTGGGACAGGTGGATTATCTGAGCAGTTCTTC. It yields the protein CASGIGTGGLSEQFF.

This clone was recorded only once. In nucleotides, the CDR3 is TGTGCCATCAGTGACCTCAGGAGGGGGGCCTACGAGCAGTACTTC. Encoded protein: CAISDLRRGAYEQYF. The chain joins TRBV10-3 to TRBJ2-7; D possibly uses TRBD1 or TRBD2 (6 bases each). The CDR3 extends over 15 amino acids. Looked up from germline, CDR1 is ENHRY and CDR2 is SYGVKD. V lost 3 bases to trimming and J lost 2 bases, with 14 bases between them.

In this sample, this clone turned up a few times. In nucleotides, the CDR3 is TGCGCCAGCAGCCAAGATGACAGGCACACCATATATTTT. It codes for CASSQDDRHTIYF. The chain couples TRBV4-3 to TRBJ1-3; tentatively, D is TRBD1 (6 bases). The V gene's germline CDR1 is LGHNA and CDR2 YSLEER. The CDR3 contains 13 residues. Trimming took 0 bases from V and 8 from J, leaving 8 bases between them.

The rearrangement uses TRBV5-4 and TRBJ1-1; D unclear. The CDR3 loop spans 15 amino acids. Germline V gives CDR1 SGHNT, CDR2 YYREEE (reference sequence). The V gene lost 4 bases and the J gene lost 0 bases, with 13 bases spanning the gap. CDR3 nucleotides: TGTGCCAGCAGCCAAGTAATAGGTCTGAACACTGAAGCTTTCTTT. It codes for CASSQVIGLNTEAFF.

This chain's CDR3 is CASSQAPSGRETQYF. The CDR3 DNA sequence: TGTGCCAGCAGCCAAGCTCCCTCCGGGAGGGAGACCCAGTACTTC. V gene TRBV4-2 combines with J gene TRBJ2-5; TRBD2 matches 7 bases. Germline CDR1 and CDR2: LGHNA and YNFKEQ. The CDR3 loop spans 15 amino acids. After removal of 1 base from V and 5 bases from J, the junction contained 7 bases not matched to a gene.